The 21 T cell receptor beta chains below come from one sample, sequenced in a study of blood T cell repertoires in COVID-19. The assay was immunoSEQ multiplex PCR, and TCRdb's table has in-frame clones only and misses some. The data hold roughly 80,000 clones, with 87% observed a single time. The sample was peripheral blood. Receptors originate from a woman of 80 years or more with active or convalescent COVID-19.

The chain links TRBV4-3 to TRBJ2-7; 10 nucleotides match TRBD2. There are 13 residues in the CDR3. V lost 5 bases, J lost 4 bases, and 2 bases stayed unmatched. The V gene's germline CDR1 is LGHNA and CDR2 YSLEER. The CDR3 bases are TGCGCCAGCAGCGTTAGCGGGGGGTACGAGCAGTACTTC. Translation gives CASSVSGGYEQYF.

This clone was observed once. The rearrangement joins TRBV5-1 to TRBJ2-3; D unclear. The CDR3 covers 12 residues. V lost 4 bases, J lost 6 bases, and 9 bases lay in between. CDR1 is SGHRS and CDR2 is YFSETQ in the germline V gene. The CDR3 DNA is TGCGCCAGCAGCGTGAACTCCGATACGCAGTATTTT. Protein: CASSVNSDTQYF.

The rearrangement joins TRBV7-2 to TRBJ2-1; possibly TRBD1 for D (5 bases). Between the trimmed V and J ends, which lost 2 bases and 3 bases, there was a span of 11 bases. There are 15 residues in the CDR3. Germline V lookup: CDR1 SGHTA, CDR2 FQGNSA. In nucleotides, the CDR3 is TGTGCCAGCAGCTTAACGGCAGGGTTCTACAATGAGCAGTTCTTC. This codes for CASSLTAGFYNEQFF. Filled out from reference TRBV7-2 and TRBJ2-1, the complete variable domain reads GAGVSQSPSNKVTEKGKDVELRCDPISGHTALYWYRQSLGQGLEFLIYFQGNSAPDKSGLPSDRFSAERTGGSVSTLTIQRTQQEDSAVYLCASSLTAGFYNEQFFGPGTRLTVL.

The J gene is TRBJ1-1, the V gene TRBV29-1; possibly TRBD1 for D (6 bases). Germline V gene sequence: CDR1 SQVTM, CDR2 ANQGSEA. The CDR3 runs 11 residues. V was cut by 4 bases and J by 6 bases, with 9 bases left in between. CDR3: CSVAGVAEAFF. The CDR3 DNA reads as TGCAGCGTTGCAGGGGTGGCTGAAGCTTTCTTT.

The chain links TRBV12-3 or TRBV12-4 to TRBJ1-2; D unresolved. The V end lost 6 bases, the J end lost 5 bases, and 13 bases lay between the germline ends. The CDR3 runs 13 residues. CDR3: CASSYTATYGYTF. The CDR3 DNA reads as TGTGCCAGCAGCTATACAGCTACATATGGCTACACCTTC.

The gene calls are TRBV21-1 and TRBJ2-7; the table assigns TRBD1, which was not confirmed against the DNA. TRBV21-1 is an annotated pseudogene. The CDR3 sequence is 16 residues long. Written as DNA, the CDR3 is TGTGCCAGCATAAACCTTCCGGGACAGGGGGACAACGAGCAGTACTTC. Its translation is CASINLPGQGDNEQYF.

The rearrangement uses TRBV6-5 and TRBJ1-3; 8 positions agree with TRBD1. Germline CDR1 reads MNHEY; CDR2 reads SVGAGI. The CDR3 spans 15 residues. The V and J ends lost 0 bases and 4 bases, in that order; junction bases with no gene match: 2. CDR3 loop: CASSYSTGAGNTIYF. The CDR3 DNA is TGTGCCAGCAGTTACTCGACAGGGGCCGGAAACACCATATATTTT.

V gene TRBV2 combines with J gene TRBJ2-5, with 7 bases that match TRBD2. The junction had 11 bases not matched to a gene; V was cut back by 6 bases and J by 4 bases. From germline, CDR1 is SNHLY and CDR2 FYNNEI. The CDR3 spans 15 residues. The CDR3, as DNA: TGTGCCAGCAGAGGAGGGAGGTGGGGGGGAGAGACCCAGTACTTC. Protein product: CASRGGRWGGETQYF.

A word on this clone: Other DNA sequences in this specimen translate into the identical CDR3. The rearrangement links TRBV18 to TRBJ2-7; TRBD2 might be the D (6 bases). The germline V and J ends were trimmed by 1 base and 1 base, with 14 bases remaining between them. There are 16 residues in the CDR3. Germline lookup yields CDR1 KGHSH and CDR2 LQKENI. The CDR3 protein is CASSPLAGGPSYEQYF. In DNA form, the CDR3 reads TGTGCCAGCTCACCACTAGCCGGGGGACCATCCTACGAGCAGTACTTC.

The rearrangement links TRBV28 to TRBJ2-7, with 10 positions matching TRBD2. The germline gives CDR1 MDHEN, CDR2 SYDVKM. The CDR3 totals 16 residues. J gave up 5 bases and V 7 bases, and 14 bases lay outside the gene matches. CDR3 sequence: CASTPSGRASSNEQYF. The DNA of the CDR3 is TGTGCCAGCACCCCAAGCGGGAGGGCCTCTAGTAACGAGCAGTACTTC.

The chain employs TRBV7-6 and TRBJ2-1; 8 bases match TRBD2. The CDR3 has 19 residues. Trimming took 4 bases from V and 1 from J; bases not matched to a gene: 15. The germline V gene encodes CDR1 SGHVS and CDR2 FNYEAQ. CDR3 protein: CASSSRGAGAISSYNEQFF. The CDR3 DNA reads as TGTGCCAGCAGCTCCCGGGGAGCGGGGGCTATTTCGTCCTACAATGAGCAGTTCTTC. Full variable domain (remainder filled in from reference TRBV7-6 and TRBJ2-1): GAGVSQSPRYKVTKRGQDVALRCDPISGHVSLYWYRQALGQGPEFLTYFNYEAQQDKSGLPNDRFSAERPEGSISTLTIQRTEQRDSAMYRCASSSRGAGAISSYNEQFFGPGTRLTVL.

The V and J genes are TRBV28 and TRBJ2-3; 8 bases agree with TRBD1. Germline V lookup: CDR1 MDHEN, CDR2 SYDVKM. The CDR3 length is 15 residues. V lost 2 bases to trimming and J lost 4 bases; unmatched junction nucleotides: 5. The CDR3 region has the DNA TGTGCCAGCAGTTTAGGCAGGGGGCGCCCAGATACGCAGTATTTT. Protein sequence: CASSLGRGRPDTQYF.

The chain carries TRBV5-4 and TRBJ2-7, with TRBD1 identical over 9 bases. J lost 5 bases, V lost 0 bases, and 6 bases had no gene match. Germline V CDR1 and CDR2: SGHNT, YYREEE (reference sequence). The CDR3 totals 15 residues. The CDR3 loop reads CASSLDSGTGNEQYF. Here the CDR3 DNA reads TGTGCCAGCAGCTTGGATTCCGGGACAGGGAACGAGCAGTACTTC.

V gene TRBV21-1 combines with J gene TRBJ1-1; the table's D call TRBD1 went unverified against the DNA. TRBV21-1 is given as a pseudogene. The CDR3 is 15 residues long. The CDR3, as DNA: TGTGCCAGCAGCAAAGTAATTCAGGTGTACACTGAAGCTTTCTTT. Its translation: CASSKVIQVYTEAFF.

The rearrangement uses TRBV4-2 and TRBJ1-5, with D possibly being TRBD1 (5 bases). CDR1 and CDR2 (germline): LGHNA, YNFKEQ. V was trimmed by 0 bases and J by 3 bases, leaving 12 bases between them. The CDR3 consists of 16 residues. The CDR3 bases are TGTGCCAGCAGCCAAGATCGCGGCAGGGTCAATCAGCCCCAGCATTTT. Translation gives CASSQDRGRVNQPQHF.

The chain carries TRBV2 and TRBJ2-1, with D perhaps TRBD1 (6 bases). Germline V gene sequence: CDR1 SNHLY, CDR2 FYNNEI. V lost 7 bases to trimming and J lost 8 bases, with 12 bases between them. The CDR3 has 12 amino acids. The chain's CDR3 is CASTQGGYEQFF. In nucleotides, the CDR3 is TGTGCCAGCACCCAAGGGGGTTATGAGCAGTTCTTC.

The J gene is TRBJ2-3, the V gene TRBV29-1; TRBD2 matches 8 bases. Germline V gene data show CDR1 as SQVTM and CDR2 as ANQGSEA. The CDR3 is 13 amino acids. Losses at the gene ends were 6 bases for V and 0 bases for J; bases not matched to a gene: 2. The CDR3 region has the DNA TGCAGCGTCGGGGGGGGGAGCACAGATACGCAGTATTTT. It translates to CSVGGGSTDTQYF.

The chain uses TRBV19 and TRBJ2-2; 9 nucleotides agree with TRBD2. CDR1 and CDR2 from the germline V gene are LNHDA and SQIVND (reference sequence). V gave up 5 bases and J gave up 7 bases; unmatched junction bases: 8. CDR3 length: 15 amino acids. The CDR3 DNA reads as TGTGCCAGTAGTCCCGTAGCGGGAGTGGGCGGGGAGCTGTTTTTT. This codes for CASSPVAGVGGELFF.

The rearrangement links TRBV30 to TRBJ1-5; tentatively, D is TRBD1 (5 bases). Looked up from germline, CDR1 is GTSNPN and CDR2 is SVGIG (reference sequence). The CDR3 contains 13 residues. Deletions cut 3 bases from V and 5 bases from J, with 11 bases between. CDR3 sequence reads: CAWSGGTHQPQHF. CDR3 nucleotide sequence: TGTGCCTGGAGCGGGGGGACCCATCAGCCCCAGCATTTT.

Remarks on this clone: This specimen includes other DNA sequences encoding the same CDR3. The gene calls are TRBV9 and TRBJ2-5, with a possible D match to TRBD1 (5 bases). CDR3 length equals 14 residues. Germline-derived CDR1 and CDR2 are SGDLS and YYNGEE. Trimming stripped 0 bases from V and 1 base from J, with 7 bases between. As DNA, the CDR3 is TGTGCCAGCAGCGTAGGTGGGGCCCAAGAGACCCAGTACTTC. It encodes CASSVGGAQETQYF.

The chain has TRBV15 and TRBJ2-7, with D maybe TRBD2 (6 bases). Trimming left V 1 base short and J 4 bases short, with 8 bases between. CDR3 length: 13 amino acids. Germline CDR1 reads LNHNV; CDR2 reads YYDKDF (reference sequence). The CDR3 DNA sequence: TGTGCCACCAGCAGAGGGGGGGATTACGAGCAGTACTTC. This encodes CATSRGGDYEQYF.